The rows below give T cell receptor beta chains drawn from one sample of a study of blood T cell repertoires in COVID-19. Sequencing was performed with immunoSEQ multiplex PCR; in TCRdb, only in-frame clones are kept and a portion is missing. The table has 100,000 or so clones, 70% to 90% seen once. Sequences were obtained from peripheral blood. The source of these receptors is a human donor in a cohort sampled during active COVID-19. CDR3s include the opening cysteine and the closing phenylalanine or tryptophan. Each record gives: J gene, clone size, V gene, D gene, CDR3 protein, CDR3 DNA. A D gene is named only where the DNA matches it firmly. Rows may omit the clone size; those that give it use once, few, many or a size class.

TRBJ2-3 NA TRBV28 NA CASSALAGYPTDTQYF TGTGCCAGCAGTGCCCTCGCGGGTTACCCCACAGATACGCAGTATTTT
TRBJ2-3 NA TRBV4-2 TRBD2 CASSQPGLAGTDTQYF TGTGCCAGCAGCCAGCCGGGACTAGCAGGCACAGATACGCAGTATTTT
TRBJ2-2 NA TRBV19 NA CASSKGGTGELFF TGTGCCAGTAGTAAGGGAGGTACCGGGGAGCTGTTTTTT
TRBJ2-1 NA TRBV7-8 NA CASVPGASALNEQFF TGTGCCAGCGTCCCCGGGGCTAGCGCCCTCAATGAGCAGTTCTTC
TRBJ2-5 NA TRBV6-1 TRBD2 CASSESWGGGTQYF TGTGCCAGCAGTGAAAGCTGGGGCGGGGGGACCCAGTACTTC
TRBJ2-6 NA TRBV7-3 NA CASSLGSGANVLTF TGTGCCAGCAGCCTCGGGTCTGGGGCCAACGTCCTGACTTTC
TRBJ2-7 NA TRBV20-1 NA CSAKGHHEQYF TGCAGTGCGAAGGGGCACCACGAGCAGTACTTC
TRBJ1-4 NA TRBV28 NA CASSYRVQLFF TGTGCCAGCAGCTACAGGGTCCAACTGTTTTTT
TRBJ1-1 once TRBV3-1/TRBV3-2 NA CASSSTGMNTEAFF TGTGCCAGCAGCTCGACAGGAATGAACACTGAAGCTTTCTTT
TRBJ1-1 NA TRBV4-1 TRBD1 CASSQQGTGGSAFF TGCGCCAGCAGCCAACAAGGGACAGGGGGCTCAGCTTTCTTT
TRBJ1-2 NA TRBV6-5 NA CASSRQGGQSYGYTF TGTGCCAGCAGTAGGCAAGGAGGACAGTCTTATGGCTACACCTTC
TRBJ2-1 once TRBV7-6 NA CASSYLVSEQFF TGTGCCAGCAGTTACCTAGTCTCTGAGCAGTTCTTC
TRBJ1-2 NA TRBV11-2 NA CASNLPTGYSGYTF TGTGCCAGCAACCTACCCACAGGGTATAGTGGCTACACCTTC
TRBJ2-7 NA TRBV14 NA CASSQAGSYEQYF TGTGCCAGCAGCCAAGCTGGCAGCTACGAGCAGTACTTC
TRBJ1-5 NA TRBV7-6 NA CASSLAEYQPQHF TGTGCCAGCAGCTTAGCCGAGTATCAGCCCCAGCATTTT
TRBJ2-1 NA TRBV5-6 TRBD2 CASRSSRESLRNEQFF TGTGCCAGCAGATCTTCGCGGGAGTCCCTACGGAATGAGCAGTTCTTC
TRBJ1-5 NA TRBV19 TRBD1 CASSPRAGGNNQPQHF TGTGCCAGTAGTCCTCGGGCAGGGGGCAACAATCAGCCCCAGCATTTT
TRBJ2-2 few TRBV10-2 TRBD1 CASSEQGDTGELFF TGCGCCAGCAGTGAGCAGGGGGACACCGGGGAGCTGTTTTTT
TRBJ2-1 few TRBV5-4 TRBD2 CASSRTSGGFNEQFF TGTGCCAGCAGCAGGACTAGCGGAGGGTTCAATGAGCAGTTCTTC
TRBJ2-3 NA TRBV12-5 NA CASGLVRDGKGLADTQYF TGTGCTAGTGGTTTGGTACGAGACGGGAAGGGCTTGGCAGATACGCAGTATTTT
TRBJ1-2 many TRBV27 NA CASSLRVNYGYTF TGTGCCAGCAGTCTCAGGGTAAACTATGGCTACACCTTC
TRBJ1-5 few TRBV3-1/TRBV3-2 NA CASSQAETENQPQHF TGTGCCAGCAGCCAAGCGGAGACAGAGAATCAGCCCCAGCATTTT
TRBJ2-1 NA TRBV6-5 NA CASSYSGGEQFF TGTGCCAGCAGTTACTCCGGGGGTGAGCAGTTCTTC
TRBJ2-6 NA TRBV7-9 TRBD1 CASSLAGTGAGANVLTF TGTGCCAGCAGCTTAGCCGGGACAGGGGCTGGGGCCAACGTCCTGACTTTC
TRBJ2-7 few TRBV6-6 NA CASRPTGFRVWGEQYF TGTGCCAGCAGACCCACAGGGTTCCGGGTCTGGGGGGAGCAGTACTTC
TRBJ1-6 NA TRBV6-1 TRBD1 CASSDRGNSPLHF TGTGCCAGCAGTGACAGGGGGAATTCACCCCTCCACTTT
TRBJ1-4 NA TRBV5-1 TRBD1 CASSNTGGRGEKLFF TGCGCCAGCAGCAATACAGGGGGCCGAGGTGAAAAACTGTTTTTT
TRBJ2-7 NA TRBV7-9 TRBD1 CASSYDYTGTAVSYEQYF TGTGCCAGCAGCTACGATTATACAGGGACAGCGGTCTCCTACGAGCAGTACTTC
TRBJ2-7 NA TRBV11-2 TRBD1 CASSYPTGTGGYEQYF TGTGCCAGCAGCTACCCGACCGGGACAGGGGGCTACGAGCAGTACTTC
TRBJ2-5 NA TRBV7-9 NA CASSSLGGDETQYF TGTGCCAGCAGCTCCTTAGGGGGAGATGAGACCCAGTACTTC
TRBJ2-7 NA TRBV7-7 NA CASSLSATAAGEQYF TGTGCTAGCAGCTTATCAGCCACCGCAGCGGGCGAGCAGTACTTC
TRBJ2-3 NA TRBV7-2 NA CASSNSGSTDTQYF TGTGCCAGCAGCAATAGCGGATCCACAGATACGCAGTATTTT
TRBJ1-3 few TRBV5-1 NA CASSPEQGGNTIYF TGCGCCAGCAGCCCGGAACAGGGAGGAAACACCATATATTTT
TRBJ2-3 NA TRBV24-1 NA CATSEPDTARDTQYF TGTGCCACCAGTGAACCGGACACGGCAAGAGATACGCAGTATTTT
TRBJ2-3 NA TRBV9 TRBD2 CASSVAGGPTDTQYF TGTGCCAGCAGCGTAGCGGGAGGGCCCACAGATACGCAGTATTTT
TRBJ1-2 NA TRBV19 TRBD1 CASSADRAVGYTF TGTGCCAGTAGTGCGGACAGGGCGGTTGGCTACACCTTC
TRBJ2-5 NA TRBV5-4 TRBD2 CASSFTPSGSQETQYF TGTGCCAGCAGCTTTACCCCTAGCGGGAGCCAAGAGACCCAGTACTTC
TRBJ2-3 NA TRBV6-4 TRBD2 CASSVAGGTDTQYF TGTGCCAGCAGTGTGGCGGGAGGGACAGATACGCAGTATTTT
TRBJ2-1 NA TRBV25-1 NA CASSYVNEQFF TGTGCCAGCAGTTATGTCAATGAGCAGTTCTTC
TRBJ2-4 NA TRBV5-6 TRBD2 CASSLGTSGWAKNIQYF TGTGCCAGCAGCTTGGGGACTAGCGGTTGGGCCAAAAACATTCAGTACTTC
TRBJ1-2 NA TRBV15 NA CATSRDKYGGIYGYTF TGTGCCACCAGCAGAGATAAGTACGGAGGAATCTATGGCTACACCTTC
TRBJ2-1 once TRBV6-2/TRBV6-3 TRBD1 CASSPGQGAYNEQFF TGTGCCAGCAGCCCCGGACAGGGGGCGTACAATGAGCAGTTCTTC
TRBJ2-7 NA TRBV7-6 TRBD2 CASSLALGAGGASYEQYF TGTGCCAGCAGCTTAGCCCTCGGAGCGGGAGGGGCTTCCTACGAGCAGTACTTC
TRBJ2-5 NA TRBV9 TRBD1 CASSFGTEETQYF TGTGCCAGCAGCTTCGGGACAGAAGAGACCCAGTACTTC
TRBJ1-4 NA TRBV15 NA CATSDAPGSTNEKLFF TGTGCCACCAGCGATGCCCCGGGATCAACTAATGAAAAACTGTTTTTT
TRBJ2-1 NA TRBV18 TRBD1 CASSPGTGPVTDEQFF TGTGCCAGCTCACCTGGGACAGGGCCTGTGACGGATGAGCAGTTCTTC
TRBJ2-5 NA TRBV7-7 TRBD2 CASGTSGTHQETQYF TGTGCCTCCGGGACTAGCGGGACACATCAAGAGACCCAGTACTTC
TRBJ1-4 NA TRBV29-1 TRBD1 CSAQGGLTNEKLFF TGCAGCGCCCAGGGGGGACTTACTAATGAAAAACTGTTTTTT
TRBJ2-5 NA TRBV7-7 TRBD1 CASSQTPGTGRTQYF TGTGCTAGCAGCCAGACCCCCGGGACAGGGAGAACCCAGTACTTC
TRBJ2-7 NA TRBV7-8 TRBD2 CASSLPRDYNSWEQYF TGTGCCAGCAGCTTGCCCCGGGACTACAATTCATGGGAGCAGTACTTC
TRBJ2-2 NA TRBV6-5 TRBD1 CASDRGNTGELFF TGTGCCAGTGACAGGGGCAACACCGGGGAGCTGTTTTTT
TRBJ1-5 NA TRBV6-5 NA CASSYSGEQPQHF TGTGCCAGCAGTTACTCGGGCGAGCAGCCCCAGCATTTT